The clone carrying this T cell receptor beta chain was seen a single time. Its antigen remains unidentified. This record belongs to a study of long-term antiretroviral therapy in people with HIV. Overall study results and limits: After ART, diversity increased yet remained lower than transplant donor controls. Controls had broader CDR3 length ranges than HIV repertoires did. For ART adherence, viral resistance and therapy changes, no data were available.

Every specimen provided roughly 0.95-11 million cryopreserved PBMC before DNA extraction took place. The run of the v3.0 immunoSEQ assay was at survey level. Sequenced by immunoSEQ multiplex PCR; TCRdb stores in-frame clones only, minus some. The sample lists about 27,000 clones, roughly 80% occurring once. The TCR originated in a man aged 40-55 years with HIV. Material: unsorted PBMCs, obtained 3 years after starting antiretroviral therapy.

DNA of the CDR3: TGTGCCAGCAGCCCGAGCGGGGGAGGACTCACAGATACGCAGTATTTT. Protein: CASSPSGGGLTDTQYF. This chain links TRBV7-3 with TRBJ2-3, with TRBD2 identical over 8 bases. The CDR3 is 16 residues long. CDR1 SGHTA and CDR2 FQGTGA come from the germline V gene. J gave up 2 bases and V 5 bases, and 9 bases lay outside the gene matches.